Each of the 2 T cell receptor beta chains below was sequenced from the same sample in a study of beta chain features in type 1 diabetes. The whole isolated RNA underwent reverse transcription, so sequencing captured expressed TCRB transcripts. The method was immunoSEQ multiplex PCR; TCRdb's version includes in-frame clones alone and lacks a portion of them. The data hold 900,000 or so clones, with under 20% observed a single time. The sequencing input was naive CD4+ T cells from blood. Every receptor here comes from a woman aged 18 to 35 in good health.

This chain uses TRBV11-2 with TRBJ1-2; maybe TRBD1 (6 bases). This CDR3 has 16 amino acids. Trimming pared 2 bases from V and 1 base from J, leaving 14 bases between. Germline-derived CDR1 and CDR2 are SGHAT and FQNNGV. This CDR3 is CASSLKWGGLNYGYTF. The CDR3 DNA reads TGTGCCAGCAGCTTAAAGTGGGGGGGCCTTAACTATGGCTACACCTTC.

This CDR3 reads CASSYTGSGHTIYF. CDR3 sequence (DNA): TGTGCCAGCAGCTATACAGGTAGCGGGCACACCATATATTTT. The chain couples TRBV7-2 to TRBJ1-3; D perhaps matches TRBD1 (5 bases). The CDR3 length is 14 residues. CDR1 is SGHTA, CDR2 FQGNSA, per germline. The germline V and J ends were trimmed by 4 bases and 8 bases, with 15 bases remaining between them.